This T cell receptor beta chain emerged from a study of blood T cell repertoires in COVID-19. As for the study in general: Acute and convalescent COVID-19 samples came from the United States, Italy and Spain.

In the source study's methods: From reference gene primer amplification, estimates of nucleated cell counts were derived. Profiled with immunoSEQ multiplex PCR; TCRdb holds only in-frame clones, not every one. V, J and clone size were drawn from that table, and D and trimming were deduced from the DNA. The sample has 97,000 or so clones, 79% seen once. This clone was observed a single time. Sequencing used peripheral blood. The TCR comes from a woman of 80 years or more with active or convalescent COVID-19.

This CDR3 is CASSTRDSYNEQFF. CDR3 in DNA: TGTGCCAGCAGCACCAGGGACTCTTACAATGAGCAGTTCTTC. The chain is built from TRBV9 and TRBJ2-1; possibly TRBD2 for D (6 bases). Germline V gene data show CDR1 as SGDLS and CDR2 as YYNGEE. The CDR3 contains 14 residues. Trimming stripped 4 bases from V and 4 bases from J, with 12 bases between.